This TCR beta chain came from a study of type 1 and type 2 diabetes patients. Regarding this clonotype: Germline and junction disagree at one end, which may indicate a read error.

The CDR3 runs to 16 residues. Germline V gives CDR1 SGHDN, CDR2 FVKESK. Genomic DNA was the PCR template. The TCR beta CDR3 region was amplified using 30 forward and 13 reverse primers. Each CDR3 protein is one row after TCRdb ran MiXCR on the multiplex PCR reads. The table shows more than 250,000 distinct CDR3 sequences, with 47% occurring only once. This chain connects TRBV14 to TRBJ1-6, with 7 bases that match TRBD1. The material sequenced was peripheral blood mononuclear cells (PBMCs). The origin of this receptor is a man younger than 35 with type 2 diabetes. This chain's CDR3 is CATSRDPDRTYSPLHF. The CDR3 DNA reads as TGTGCCACCAGCAGAGACCCGGACAGGACCTATTCACCCCTCCACTTT.